What follows is one T cell receptor beta chain and its context. Authors' analysis steps: Amplification with reference gene primers provided the estimates of nucleated cell counts. The method was immunoSEQ multiplex PCR; TCRdb's version includes in-frame clones alone and lacks a portion of them. The V and J calls and clone size were taken over from that table, and D and trimming were inferred from the DNA. This sample has about 390,000 clones, with approximately 87% found just once. From germline, CDR1 is SGHAT and CDR2 FQDESV (reference sequence). CDR3 length equals 15 residues. V shed 5 bases and J shed 6 bases, with 16 bases lying between them. These data are taken from a study of blood T cell repertoires in COVID-19. Overall study context: Researchers got acute and convalescent COVID-19 samples from the United States, Italy and Spain. From T cells, B-cell-depleted T cells, or PBMCs came the material, which was cDNA or gDNA.

Among Cohort 3 donors, those recovered had two negative PCRs, clearance, or symptom resolution. The sequencing sample was made of PBMCs or T cells enriched from blood (not recorded which). This TCR was sampled from a woman aged 45-60 years who had recovered from COVID-19. The V gene is TRBV11-1, the J gene TRBJ2-2; D possibly corresponds to TRBD2 (5 bases). CDR3 protein: CASSKRRGRAGELFF. The CDR3 DNA reads TGTGCCAGCAGCAAAAGACGGGGTCGGGCCGGGGAGCTGTTTTTT.